The present T cell receptor beta chain was sequenced within a study of cytotoxic CD8 clonotypes in ibrutinib-treated CLL. Genomic DNA in an amount of approximately 2 micrograms was extracted from cryopreserved PBMCs and used for the preparation of TCR beta libraries. With V trimmed by 5 bases and J by 1 base, 6 bases remained unmatched. The CDR3 runs 15 residues. Germline CDR1 is SGHDT and CDR2 is YYEEEE. Sequenced by immunoSEQ multiplex PCR; TCRdb stores in-frame clones only, minus some. The sample has approximately 170,000 clones, about 88% seen once. General observations from the study: Sampling times, which were not matched between the groups, differed between sustained-remission patients and progressing patients. Contraction or stability on treatment characterized the public clonotypes, which were uncommon. Researchers report that baseline clonality outpaced age-matched healthy donors and tracked circulating CD8+ T-cell counts.

In the case of this clone: Its antigen is not identified.

Sample: PBMCs, taken at disease progression, from a patient treated with ibrutinib. The chain combines TRBV5-6 with TRBJ1-5; 7 bases map to TRBD1. This clonotype originated in a human donor with chronic lymphocytic leukemia. The CDR3 here is CASSVEGASNQPQHF. The DNA for the CDR3 is TGTGCCAGCAGTGTAGAGGGGGCAAGCAATCAGCCCCAGCATTTT.